This entry is about one T cell receptor (beta chain). Its antigen is undetermined. Unique molecular identifiers were incorporated into the prepared TCRbeta library. From the PCR reads, TCRdb called clonotypes with MiXCR, one entry per CDR3 protein. Here the sample spans fewer than 700,000 distinct CDR3 sequences, under 15% being singletons. This entry belongs to a study of T-cell reconstitution after alpha-beta-depleted transplantation in children. Study findings and constraints: At day 60, the high TCRbeta diversity found in some patients originated from recipient T cells and thymic progenitors that had survived. Newly produced T cells mostly provided counts and TCRbeta diversity after one year, as hyperexpanded clones declined.

The CDR3 is 17 residues long. Germline CDR1 reads SGDLS; CDR2 reads YYNGEE. V was pared by 0 bases and J by 4 bases, with 8 bases of the junction left unmatched. The V call is TRBV9, the J call TRBJ2-1; TRBD1 matches at 9 bases. The sequencing here drew on PBMCs, mostly from graft donor cells, taken 360 days after TCRalphabeta/CD19-depleted stem cell transplant. The clonotype comes from a male patient under 18 who had a stem cell transplant for acute myeloid leukemia, so the T cells may come from the graft donor. This CDR3 is CASSVVGQGQGYNEQFF. The CDR3 DNA is TGTGCCAGCAGCGTAGTAGGACAGGGACAGGGTTACAATGAGCAGTTCTTC. Supplemented by reference TRBV9 and TRBJ2-1, the full variable domain reads DSGVTQTPKHLITATGQRVTLRCSPRSGDLSVYWYQQSLDQGLQFLIQYYNGEERAKGNILERFSAQQFPDLHSELNLSSLELGDSALYFCASSVVGQGQGYNEQFFGPGTRLTVL.